A selection of T cell receptor beta chains follows, all from one sample in a study of identical twins. TCRdb re-analysed the 5' RACE reads in MiXCR, keeping a single row per CDR3 protein. The sample lists a few hundred thousand distinct CDR3 sequences; approximately 8.3% were seen once. The sample also formed part of further work on yellow fever vaccine responses in identical twins.

The specimen sequenced was CD8+ T cells sorted from blood. Receptor source: a woman under 30 in good health. Both conserved end residues are part of each CDR3. The order of the fields is V gene, CDR3 length, clone size, D gene, J gene, CDR3 protein, CDR3 DNA. D genes are given only for firm matches. The listing skips clone size in some rows; elsewhere it reads once, few, many or a size class.

V gene: TRBV14; CDR3 length: 14; clone size: many; D gene: .; J gene: TRBJ2-5; CDR3 protein: CASSHEGYRETQYF; CDR3 DNA: TGTGCCAGCAGCCACGAAGGTTATCGAGAGACCCAGTACTTC
V gene: TRBV3-1; CDR3 length: 15; clone size: many; D gene: TRBD2; J gene: TRBJ2-2; CDR3 protein: CASSQGSGETGELFF; CDR3 DNA: TGTGCCAGCAGCCAAGGTAGCGGGGAAACCGGGGAGCTGTTTTTT
V gene: TRBV5-1; CDR3 length: 13; clone size: .; D gene: .; J gene: TRBJ2-3; CDR3 protein: CASSLVGQDTQYF; CDR3 DNA: TGCGCCAGCAGCTTGGTGGGCCAGGATACGCAGTATTTT
V gene: TRBV4-1; CDR3 length: 13; clone size: many; D gene: .; J gene: TRBJ2-1; CDR3 protein: CASSQLMENEQFF; CDR3 DNA: TGCGCCAGCAGCCAATTGATGGAGAATGAGCAGTTCTTC
V gene: TRBV30; CDR3 length: 16; clone size: many; D gene: TRBD2; J gene: TRBJ2-5; CDR3 protein: CAWSALLGTSEETQYF; CDR3 DNA: TGTGCCTGGAGTGCCCTACTAGGGACTAGCGAGGAGACCCAGTACTTC
V gene: TRBV7-9; CDR3 length: 13; clone size: .; D gene: .; J gene: TRBJ2-3; CDR3 protein: CASRDHRADTQYF; CDR3 DNA: TGTGCCAGCAGAGATCATCGGGCTGATACGCAGTATTTT
V gene: TRBV7-2; CDR3 length: 14; clone size: few; D gene: .; J gene: TRBJ2-7; CDR3 protein: CASSLFQSSYEQYF; CDR3 DNA: TGTGCCAGCAGCTTATTTCAGAGCTCCTACGAGCAGTACTTC
V gene: TRBV27; CDR3 length: 15; clone size: few; D gene: TRBD1; J gene: TRBJ2-3; CDR3 protein: CASSFTTGGRDTQYF; CDR3 DNA: TGTGCCAGCAGTTTTACGACAGGGGGCAGGGATACGCAGTATTTT
V gene: TRBV7-6; CDR3 length: 14; clone size: few; D gene: .; J gene: TRBJ2-3; CDR3 protein: CASSLYITGDTQYF; CDR3 DNA: TGTGCCAGCAGCTTATATATTACGGGAGATACGCAGTATTTT
V gene: TRBV5-5; CDR3 length: 17; clone size: few; D gene: TRBD1; J gene: TRBJ1-2; CDR3 protein: CASSLVDWTGEDYGYTF; CDR3 DNA: TGTGCCAGCAGCTTGGTGGACTGGACAGGGGAAGACTATGGCTACACCTTC
V gene: TRBV7-9; CDR3 length: 16; clone size: .; D gene: TRBD2; J gene: TRBJ2-1; CDR3 protein: CASSLRGLADDNEQFF; CDR3 DNA: TGTGCCAGCAGCTTAAGAGGGCTAGCGGATGACAATGAGCAGTTCTTC
V gene: TRBV29-1; CDR3 length: 15; clone size: many; D gene: TRBD1; J gene: TRBJ2-7; CDR3 protein: CSVEVTGTGGYEQYF; CDR3 DNA: TGCAGCGTTGAAGTGACCGGGACAGGGGGGTACGAGCAGTACTTC
V gene: TRBV12-3/TRBV12-4; CDR3 length: 18; clone size: .; D gene: .; J gene: TRBJ2-1; CDR3 protein: CASSSVGLAPSSYNEQFF; CDR3 DNA: TGTGCCAGCAGTTCCGTCGGCCTAGCGCCCAGCTCCTACAATGAGCAGTTCTTC
V gene: TRBV7-2; CDR3 length: 15; clone size: .; D gene: .; J gene: TRBJ1-1; CDR3 protein: CASSLIRTERPEAFF; CDR3 DNA: TGTGCCAGCAGCTTAATTCGGACCGAACGCCCCGAAGCTTTCTTT
V gene: TRBV15; CDR3 length: 18; clone size: .; D gene: .; J gene: TRBJ2-3; CDR3 protein: CATSREVAGLSPTDTQYF; CDR3 DNA: TGTGCCACCAGCAGAGAAGTGGCAGGACTATCCCCGACAGATACGCAGTATTTT
V gene: TRBV5-4; CDR3 length: 12; clone size: many; D gene: .; J gene: TRBJ1-1; CDR3 protein: CASSFGGTEAFF; CDR3 DNA: TGTGCCAGCAGCTTCGGTGGTACTGAAGCTTTCTTT
V gene: TRBV9; CDR3 length: 15; clone size: many; D gene: TRBD2; J gene: TRBJ2-3; CDR3 protein: CASGASGGAGDTQYF; CDR3 DNA: TGTGCCAGCGGGGCTAGCGGGGGGGCAGGAGATACGCAGTATTTT
V gene: TRBV29-1; CDR3 length: 12; clone size: many; D gene: .; J gene: TRBJ2-7; CDR3 protein: CSVTGSSYEQYF; CDR3 DNA: TGCAGCGTTACAGGGTCCAGCTACGAGCAGTACTTC